The 15 T cell receptor beta chains in this list originate from one sample, sequenced in a study of post-analysis software for immune sequencing data. Notes on the study in general: Five or six TRBV segments, including TRBV5-6, TRBV5-1 and TRBV20-1, were more frequent in patients than controls.

The authors incorporated unique molecular identifiers into the TCR beta cDNA libraries. TCRdb processed the PCR reads anew with MiXCR; each CDR3 protein has one entry. This sample has about 820,000 distinct CDR3 sequences, with 53% found just once. These receptors' targets are unknown. Sequences were obtained from blood. All receptors derive from a girl aged 10 to 17 with multiple sclerosis.

This clonotype was counted between two and nine times. The chain has TRBV12-3 or TRBV12-4 and TRBJ2-7; TRBD1 agrees at 8 bases. The CDR3 length is 16 residues. V was pared by 2 bases and J by 1 base, with 7 bases of the junction left unmatched. The CDR3 nucleotides are TGTGCCAGCAGTTTACGTGGACAGGGTGCTTCCTACGAGCAGTACTTC. Translated: CASSLRGQGASYEQYF.

The gene calls are TRBV27 and TRBJ2-7; TRBD2 agrees at 8 bases. The CDR3 length is 14 residues. The junction had 4 bases not matched to a gene; V was cut back by 4 bases and J by 2 bases. Germline V gene data show CDR1 as MNHEY and CDR2 as SMNVEV (reference sequence). The CDR3 loop reads CASSSAGGPYEQYF. CDR3 DNA sequence: TGTGCCAGCAGTTCGGCGGGAGGACCCTACGAGCAGTACTTC.

The V and J genes are TRBV6-2 or TRBV6-3 and TRBJ1-5; possible D gene TRBD1, 6 bases. CDR1 is MNHEY, CDR2 SVGEGT, per germline. This CDR3 is 17 amino acids long. Trimming stripped 1 base from V and 1 base from J, with 14 bases between. The CDR3 DNA is TGTGCCAGCAGTTACTGGCGGACAGCCGCCAGCAATCAGCCCCAGCATTTT. Translated: CASSYWRTAASNQPQHF.

V gene TRBV7-2 combines with J gene TRBJ2-5; 15 nucleotides line up with TRBD2. The germline V gene has CDR1 SGHTA and CDR2 FQGNSA. The V gene end was trimmed by 5 bases and the J gene end by 0 bases; junction bases not matched to a gene: 4. The CDR3 contains 17 residues. The CDR3, as DNA: TGTGCCAGCAGCCGGACTAGCGGGGGGGGTTACCAAGAGACCCAGTACTTC. Translating gives CASSRTSGGGYQETQYF.

This clonotype was detected a few times. V gene TRBV25-1 combines with J gene TRBJ2-5; D might be TRBD1 (6 bases). The CDR3 covers 13 residues. In germline, CDR1 is MGHDK, CDR2 SYGVNS. Trimming took 1 base from V and 11 from J, leaving 14 bases between them. The CDR3: CASSESFRDKQYF. CDR3 DNA sequence: TGTGCCAGCAGTGAATCATTCCGGGACAAACAGTACTTC.

This clonotype showed up just once. The genes are TRBV7-2 and TRBJ1-2; a weak D match, TRBD1 (6 bases). The CDR3 runs to 17 residues. V was trimmed by 5 bases and J by 2 bases, leaving 21 bases between them. Germline V gene data show CDR1 as SGHTA and CDR2 as FQGNSA. The CDR3 loop is CASSRPGGLGLNYGYTF. CDR3 in DNA: TGTGCCAGCAGCCGTCCCGGGGGGCTTGGATTGAACTATGGCTACACCTTC.

The J gene is TRBJ2-7, the V gene TRBV20-1; 11 nucleotides match TRBD2. Germline CDR1 reads DFQATT; CDR2 reads SNEGSKA (reference sequence). The CDR3 is made up of 13 amino acids. Trimming removed 6 bases from V and 2 bases from J; junction bases left unmatched: 3. The CDR3, as DNA: TGCAGTGCCACTAGCGGGAGTCCCTACGAGCAGTACTTC. Protein product: CSATSGSPYEQYF.

CDR3 DNA sequence: TGTGCTAGTGGTTCCGCGGAGGGACCCTACGAGCAGTACTTC. Protein sequence: CASGSAEGPYEQYF. This chain connects TRBV12-5 to TRBJ2-7; the D gene is possibly TRBD2 (6 bases). V dropped 4 bases and J dropped 2 bases, with 12 bases sitting between them. The CDR3 consists of 14 residues. The germline CDR1 and CDR2 sequences are LGHNT and FRNRAP. Filled out from reference TRBV12-5 and TRBJ2-7, the complete variable domain reads DARVTQTPRHKVTEMGQEVTMRCQPILGHNTVFWYRQTMMQGLELLAYFRNRAPLDDSGMPKDRFSAEMPDATLATLKIQPSEPRDSAVYFCASGSAEGPYEQYFGPGTRLTVT.

The chain carries TRBV29-1 and TRBJ1-2; perhaps TRBD1 as D (6 bases). Germline V gives CDR1 SQVTM, CDR2 ANQGSEA. V was clipped by 2 bases and J by 3 bases, with 13 bases between them. This CDR3 has 14 amino acids. CDR3 coding DNA: TGCAGCGTTGAAACCGAGGGGGTGGACTATGGCTACACCTTC. This sequence encodes CSVETEGVDYGYTF.

The V gene is TRBV5-1, the J gene TRBJ2-5; D might be TRBD2 (6 bases). This CDR3 spans 19 amino acids. V was shortened by 2 bases and J by 4 bases, with 27 bases between the two germline ends. Germline V lookup: CDR1 SGHRS, CDR2 YFSETQ. The CDR3 sequence: CASSFGAGNRPRSRETQYF. CDR3 coding DNA: TGCGCCAGCAGCTTTGGCGCGGGGAACAGGCCCCGTAGTCGAGAGACCCAGTACTTC.

This chain joins TRBV7-9 and TRBJ2-1; 7 bases line up with TRBD1. The CDR3 runs 14 residues. The ends lost 6 bases at V and 8 bases at J; junction bases unmatched: 10. From germline, CDR1 is SEHNR and CDR2 FQNEAQ (reference sequence). The chain's CDR3 is CASRFYQGDDEQFF. The CDR3 DNA is TGTGCCAGCAGGTTTTACCAGGGGGATGATGAGCAGTTCTTC.

This rearrangement joins TRBV18 to TRBJ1-2, with TRBD1 matching 10 bases. V was clipped by 3 bases and J by 7 bases; unmatched bases: 2. Germline CDR1 and CDR2: KGHSH and LQKENI. This CDR3 is 13 amino acids long. CDR3: CASSPGTGVGYTF. CDR3 coding DNA: TGTGCCAGCTCACCGGGGACAGGGGTTGGCTACACCTTC.

The J gene is TRBJ2-3, the V gene TRBV5-1; TRBD2 agrees at 7 bases. V trimming: 4 bases; J trimming: 3 bases; junction bases outside the gene matches: 8. Germline CDR1 is SGHRS and CDR2 is YFSETQ. The CDR3 contains 15 residues. CDR3 DNA sequence: TGCGCCAGCAGCCCCATTTTGGGGGGGACAGATACGCAGTATTTT. Encoded protein: CASSPILGGTDTQYF.

This chain connects TRBV5-1 to TRBJ2-4, with 8 bases identical to TRBD1. The DNA end is a closer match to TRBJ2-7, so the J assignment may be wrong. This CDR3 region has 17 residues. CDR1 and CDR2 from the germline V gene are SGHRS and YFSETQ. CDR3 region: CASSARQDRADDYEQYF. CDR3 in DNA: TGCGCCAGCAGCGCCCGGCAGGACAGGGCAGACGACTACGAGCAGTACTTC.

This clonotype was observed a handful of times. This chain links TRBV20-1 with TRBJ2-3; D call uncertain. Germline loops: CDR1 DFQATT, CDR2 SNEGSKA (reference sequence). V lost 5 bases to trimming and J lost 2 bases, with 14 bases between them. The CDR3 length is 14 residues. Here the CDR3 reads CSADSRALTDTQYF. CDR3 DNA: TGCAGTGCTGACTCAAGGGCCCTCACAGATACGCAGTATTTT.